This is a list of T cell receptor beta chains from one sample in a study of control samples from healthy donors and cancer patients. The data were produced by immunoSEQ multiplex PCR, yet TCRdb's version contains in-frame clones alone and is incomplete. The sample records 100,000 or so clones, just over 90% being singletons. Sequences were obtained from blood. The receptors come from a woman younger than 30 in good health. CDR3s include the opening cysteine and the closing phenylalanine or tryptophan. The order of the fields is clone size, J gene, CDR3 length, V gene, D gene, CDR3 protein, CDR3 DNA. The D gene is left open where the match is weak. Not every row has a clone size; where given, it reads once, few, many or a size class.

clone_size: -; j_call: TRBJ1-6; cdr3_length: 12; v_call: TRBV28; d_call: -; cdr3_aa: CASSDYNSPLHF; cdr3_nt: TGTGCCAGCAGTGACTATAATTCACCCCTCCACTTT
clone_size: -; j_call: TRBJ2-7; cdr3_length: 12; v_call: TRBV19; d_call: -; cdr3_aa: CASRRGSSEQYF; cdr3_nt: TGTGCCAGTAGGAGGGGGAGCTCCGAGCAGTACTTC
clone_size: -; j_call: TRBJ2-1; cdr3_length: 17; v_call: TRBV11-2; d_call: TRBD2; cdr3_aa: CASSLDIRAAGDNEQFF; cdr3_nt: TGTGCCAGCAGCTTAGATATTCGGGCCGCGGGAGACAATGAGCAGTTCTTC
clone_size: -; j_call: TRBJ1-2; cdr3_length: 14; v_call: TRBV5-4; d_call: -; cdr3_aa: CASSREIANYGYTF; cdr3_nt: TGTGCCAGCAGCCGCGAAATAGCTAACTATGGCTACACCTTC
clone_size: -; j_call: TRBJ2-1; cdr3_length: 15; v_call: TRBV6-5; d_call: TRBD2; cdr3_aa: CASSFLAGVSNEQFF; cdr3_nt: TGTGCCAGCAGTTTTCTAGCGGGAGTAAGTAATGAGCAGTTCTTC
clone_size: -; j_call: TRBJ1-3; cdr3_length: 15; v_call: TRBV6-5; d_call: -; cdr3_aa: CASRNPVSTGNTIYF; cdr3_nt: TGTGCCAGCAGAAACCCGGTTTCGACTGGAAACACCATATATTTT
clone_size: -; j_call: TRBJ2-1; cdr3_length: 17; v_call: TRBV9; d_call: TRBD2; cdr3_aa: CASSVSPGGSSYNEQFF; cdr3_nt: TGTGCCAGCAGCGTCAGCCCGGGGGGGAGTTCCTACAATGAGCAGTTCTTC
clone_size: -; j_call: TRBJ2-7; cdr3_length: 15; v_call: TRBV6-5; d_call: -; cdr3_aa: CASSYSRSGNYEQYF; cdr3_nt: TGTGCCAGCAGTTACTCCAGGTCAGGCAACTACGAGCAGTACTTC
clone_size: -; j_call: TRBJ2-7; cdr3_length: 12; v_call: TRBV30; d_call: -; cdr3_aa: CAWSLLASEQYF; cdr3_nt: TGTGCCTGGAGTTTACTAGCCAGCGAGCAGTACTTC
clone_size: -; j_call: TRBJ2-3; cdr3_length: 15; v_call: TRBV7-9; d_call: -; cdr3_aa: CASSPKRRLTDTQYF; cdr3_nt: TGTGCCAGCAGCCCAAAACGTAGGTTGACAGATACGCAGTATTTT
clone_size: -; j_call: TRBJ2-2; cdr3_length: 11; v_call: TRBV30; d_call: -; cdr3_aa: CAWVASGELFF; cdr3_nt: TGTGCCTGGGTAGCGTCCGGGGAGCTGTTTTTT
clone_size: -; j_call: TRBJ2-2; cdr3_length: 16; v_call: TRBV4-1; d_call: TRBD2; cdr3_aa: CASSAPGGSGTGELFF; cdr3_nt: TGCGCCAGCAGCGCACCTGGCGGGAGCGGTACCGGGGAGCTGTTTTTT
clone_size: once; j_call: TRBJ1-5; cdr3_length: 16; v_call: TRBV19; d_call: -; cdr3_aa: CASSIDQGVGRQPQHF; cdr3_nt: TGTGCCAGTAGTATAGACCAAGGGGTAGGCCGGCAGCCCCAGCATTTT
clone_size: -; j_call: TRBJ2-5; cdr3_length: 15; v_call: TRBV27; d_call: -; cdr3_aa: CASSLRPDRRETQYF; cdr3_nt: TGTGCCAGCAGTTTACGTCCCGACAGGCGGGAGACCCAGTACTTC
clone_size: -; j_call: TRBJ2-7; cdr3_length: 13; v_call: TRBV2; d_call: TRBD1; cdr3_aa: CASMTGNSYEQYF; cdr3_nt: TGTGCCAGTATGACAGGGAACTCCTACGAGCAGTACTTC
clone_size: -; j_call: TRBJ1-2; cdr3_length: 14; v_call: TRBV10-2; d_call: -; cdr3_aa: CASRGPLPNYGYTF; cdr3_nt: TGCGCCAGCCGCGGACCCTTGCCAAACTATGGCTACACCTTC
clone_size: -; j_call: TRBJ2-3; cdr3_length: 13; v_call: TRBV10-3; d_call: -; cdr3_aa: CATGGSITDTQYF; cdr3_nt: TGTGCCACTGGTGGGAGTATCACAGATACGCAGTATTTT
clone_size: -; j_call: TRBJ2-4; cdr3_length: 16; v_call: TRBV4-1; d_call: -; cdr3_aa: CASSQPNRDSKNIQYF; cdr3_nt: TGCGCCAGCAGCCAACCAAACAGGGACTCCAAAAACATTCAGTACTTC
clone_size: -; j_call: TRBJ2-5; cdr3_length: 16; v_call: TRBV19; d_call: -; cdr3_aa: CASSMGRGSSQETQYF; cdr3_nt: TGTGCCAGTAGTATGGGTAGGGGAAGTAGTCAAGAGACCCAGTACTTC
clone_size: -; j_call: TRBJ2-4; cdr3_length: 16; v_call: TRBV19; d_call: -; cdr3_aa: CASSASSRVTKNIQYF; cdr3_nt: TGTGCCAGTAGTGCTAGTTCGAGGGTAACCAAAAACATTCAGTACTTC
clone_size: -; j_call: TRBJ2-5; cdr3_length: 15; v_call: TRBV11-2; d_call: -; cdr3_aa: CASSPEQGIAETQYF; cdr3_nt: TGTGCCAGCAGCCCCGAACAGGGAATCGCAGAGACCCAGTACTTC
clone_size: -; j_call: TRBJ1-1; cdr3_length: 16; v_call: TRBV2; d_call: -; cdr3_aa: CASSGALGGRNTEAFF; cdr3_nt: TGTGCCAGCAGTGGCGCTTTGGGCGGCCGGAACACTGAAGCTTTCTTT
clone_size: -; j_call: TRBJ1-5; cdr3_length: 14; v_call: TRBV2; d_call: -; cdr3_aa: CASREASPNQPQHF; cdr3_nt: TGTGCCAGCAGGGAAGCATCGCCGAATCAGCCCCAGCATTTT
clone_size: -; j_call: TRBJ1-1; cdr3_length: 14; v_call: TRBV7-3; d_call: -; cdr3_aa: CASSRGGENTEAFF; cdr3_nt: TGTGCCAGCAGTCGTGGGGGTGAGAACACTGAAGCTTTCTTT